Listed below are T cell receptor beta chains from one sample, sequenced in a study of shared clonotypes between healthy human individuals. The protocol was immunoSEQ multiplex PCR, while the TCRdb copy is restricted to in-frame clones and leaves out a portion. The data hold about 2.1 million clones, with roughly 93% observed a single time. The sample comprised naive CD8+ T cells from PBMCs. These receptors all stem from a man aged 18-30 years in good health. Some clones in this sample may be carry-over from other donors' samples. The CDR3 runs from the conserved cysteine through the conserved F or W. A D gene is named only where the DNA matches it firmly. Clone sizes are given selectively: once, few, many, or a class where the clone is expanded.

D gene,V gene,J gene,clone size,CDR3 protein,CDR3 DNA
NA,TRBV13,TRBJ2-7,NA,CASSAGQETYEQYF,TGTGCCAGCAGCGCCGGACAAGAAACCTACGAGCAGTACTTC
NA,TRBV11-2,TRBJ2-1,NA,CASSFRGVYNEQFF,TGTGCCAGCAGCTTTAGGGGGGTCTACAATGAGCAGTTCTTC
TRBD2,TRBV4-3,TRBJ2-2,once,CASSEGLAEATNTGELFF,TGCGCCAGCAGCGAGGGACTAGCGGAGGCAACGAACACCGGGGAGCTGTTTTTT
NA,TRBV27,TRBJ2-1,NA,CASSYQTGGNEQFF,TGTGCCAGCTCTTATCAGACAGGTGGGAATGAGCAGTTCTTC
NA,TRBV13,TRBJ2-1,NA,CASSPGYNEQFF,TGTGCCAGCAGTCCTGGGTACAATGAGCAGTTCTTC
NA,TRBV29-1,TRBJ2-7,NA,CSARGPHYEQYF,TGCAGCGCCCGTGGCCCCCACTACGAGCAGTACTTC
NA,TRBV7-9,TRBJ2-2,once,CASSSPLLITGELFF,TGTGCCAGCAGCTCGCCACTATTGATCACCGGGGAGCTGTTTTTT
NA,TRBV18,TRBJ2-3,NA,CASSQTGSTDTQYF,TGTGCCAGCTCACAAACAGGGAGCACAGATACGCAGTATTTT
NA,TRBV15,TRBJ2-7,once,CATSTDRGSYEQYF,TGTGCCACCAGCACGGACCGAGGGAGCTACGAGCAGTACTTC
NA,TRBV29-1,TRBJ1-3,NA,CSAGGGGFGGNTIYF,TGCAGCGCTGGGGGCGGGGGATTCGGTGGAAACACCATATATTTT
NA,TRBV7-9,TRBJ1-1,few,CASPLAFF,TGTGCCAGCCCTCTAGCTTTCTTT
NA,TRBV19,TRBJ2-2,NA,CASDNLGTGELFF,TGTGCCAGTGACAACCTGGGCACCGGGGAGCTGTTTTTT
NA,TRBV11-2,TRBJ2-2,NA,CASSSTATGELFF,TGTGCCAGCAGTTCGACGGCTACCGGGGAGCTGTTTTTT
NA,TRBV7-2,TRBJ1-4,NA,CASSWDTEGANEKLFF,TGTGCCAGCAGCTGGGACACCGAGGGTGCTAATGAAAAACTGTTTTTT
NA,TRBV6-1,TRBJ2-7,NA,CASSDHLGGLTYEQYF,TGTGCCAGCAGTGACCACTTGGGCGGCCTTACCTACGAGCAGTACTTC
NA,TRBV12-5,TRBJ2-1,once,CASGLATDEQFF,TGTGCTAGTGGTTTGGCGACAGATGAGCAGTTCTTC
TRBD2,TRBV11-2,TRBJ2-1,NA,CASSLDPLAGTSSYNEQFF,TGTGCCAGCAGCTTAGACCCACTAGCGGGAACGTCCTCCTACAATGAGCAGTTCTTC
NA,TRBV29-1,TRBJ2-3,NA,CSVAGSTDTQYF,TGCAGCGTGGCCGGGTCTACAGATACGCAGTATTTT
NA,TRBV7-9,TRBJ2-1,NA,CASSGKVSNEQFF,TGTGCCAGCAGCGGAAAAGTGTCCAATGAGCAGTTCTTC
NA,TRBV7-3,TRBJ2-2,NA,CASSFGDGQGNTGELFF,TGTGCCAGCAGCTTTGGGGACGGCCAAGGGAACACCGGGGAGCTGTTTTTT
NA,TRBV27,TRBJ2-7,NA,CASSVFGGAYEQYF,TGTGCCAGCAGTGTCTTCGGGGGCGCCTACGAGCAGTACTTC
TRBD1,TRBV7-9,TRBJ1-1,NA,CASSPGTGPTEAFF,TGTGCCAGCAGCCCGGGGACAGGTCCTACTGAAGCTTTCTTT
NA,TRBV11-1,TRBJ2-7,NA,CASSLPRGHPYEQYF,TGTGCCAGCAGCTTACCTAGGGGACATCCCTACGAGCAGTACTTC
NA,TRBV27,TRBJ1-2,NA,CASSLTRAEGYTF,TGTGCCAGCAGTTTAACCCGCGCCGAGGGCTACACCTTC
NA,TRBV6-5,TRBJ1-1,NA,CASTAGTAETEAFF,TGTGCCAGCACCGCCGGGACGGCGGAAACTGAAGCTTTCTTT
TRBD2,TRBV18,TRBJ2-1,NA,CASSPSGLAGKYGVSNEQFF,TGTGCCAGCTCACCAAGCGGACTAGCGGGAAAATATGGGGTGAGCAATGAGCAGTTCTTC
TRBD1,TRBV7-8,TRBJ2-6,once,CASSLDRGQANVLTF,TGTGCCAGCAGCCTGGACAGGGGGCAAGCCAACGTCCTGACTTTC
NA,TRBV2,TRBJ2-3,NA,CASPSEGTDTQYF,TGTGCCAGCCCTAGCGAGGGCACAGATACGCAGTATTTT
NA,TRBV27,TRBJ2-7,NA,CASSLNPGLYEQYF,TGTGCCAGCAGTTTAAACCCGGGCCTCTACGAGCAGTACTTC
TRBD1,TRBV15,TRBJ2-3,NA,CATSRFAGTDSTDTQYF,TGTGCCACCAGCAGATTTGCCGGGACAGATAGCACAGATACGCAGTATTTT
TRBD2,TRBV7-9,TRBJ2-1,NA,CASTPGLDPYNEQFF,TGTGCCAGCACCCCGGGACTAGATCCCTACAATGAGCAGTTCTTC
TRBD1,TRBV7-8,TRBJ2-7,NA,CASSLGQNRREQYF,TGTGCCAGCAGCTTGGGACAGAATCGACGTGAGCAGTACTTC
NA,TRBV11-2,TRBJ2-5,NA,CASGLFGGEYQETQYF,TGTGCCAGCGGGCTTTTTGGCGGGGAGTACCAAGAGACCCAGTACTTC
NA,TRBV7-9,TRBJ2-2,NA,CASSLATNTGELFF,TGTGCCAGCAGCTTAGCGACGAACACCGGGGAGCTGTTTTTT
TRBD1,TRBV27,TRBJ1-4,NA,CASSMTGGEGTNEKLFF,TGTGCCAGCAGCATGACAGGGGGCGAGGGAACTAATGAAAAACTGTTTTTT
NA,TRBV27,TRBJ2-7,NA,CASSLGGGEQYF,TGTGCCAGCAGTTTGGGAGGGGGGGAGCAGTACTTC
NA,TRBV4-1,TRBJ2-7,NA,CASSQGWTVAFEQYF,TGCGCCAGCAGCCAAGGATGGACGGTGGCTTTCGAGCAGTACTTC
TRBD1,TRBV6-5,TRBJ2-7,NA,CASSYSIYPGGGEQYF,TGTGCCAGCAGTTACTCGATCTATCCAGGGGGCGGCGAGCAGTACTTC
NA,TRBV5-8,TRBJ1-4,NA,CASSGWTESNEKLFF,TGTGCCAGCAGCGGCTGGACCGAATCTAATGAAAAACTGTTTTTT
NA,TRBV29-1,TRBJ2-1,NA,CSVRTTWGLYEQFF,TGCAGCGTTAGGACTACGTGGGGGTTGTATGAGCAGTTCTTC
TRBD1,TRBV10-2,TRBJ1-1,once,CASSDTGGGTEAFF,TGCGCCAGCAGTGACACAGGGGGTGGCACTGAAGCTTTCTTT
NA,TRBV5-5,TRBJ1-1,NA,CASRPLWDTEAFF,TGTGCCAGCAGACCCCTATGGGACACTGAAGCTTTCTTT
NA,TRBV6-1,TRBJ2-7,once,CASSEGLTAEQYF,TGTGCCAGCAGTGAGGGTTTGACCGCCGAGCAGTACTTC
TRBD2,TRBV12-5,TRBJ2-7,NA,CASGLVTASGSDEQYF,TGTGCTAGTGGTTTGGTAACGGCTAGCGGGAGTGACGAGCAGTACTTC
NA,TRBV27,TRBJ2-7,NA,CASSQGSRYEQYF,TGTGCCAGCAGCCAGGGGAGTCGGTACGAGCAGTACTTC
NA,TRBV5-6,TRBJ2-7,NA,CASSTGTGIREQYF,TGTGCCAGCAGCACAGGGACGGGAATTAGGGAGCAGTACTTC